This TCR beta chain derives from a study of early T cells in non-severe SARS-CoV-2 infection. As for the study in general: The input, bulk RNA from unsorted whole blood, was sequenced, and chains were unpaired.

Individual cDNA molecules each received unique molecular identifiers attached to them. TCRdb used MiXCR to reprocess the 5' RACE reads, holding one entry per CDR3 protein. This table has approximately 79,000 distinct CDR3 sequences, roughly 13% appearing once. The CDR3 is 14 residues long. Trimming cost V 10 bases and J 0 bases, with 15 bases left between them. The germline CDR1 and CDR2 sequences are SNHLY and FYNNEI. This clonotype was found a few times. This receptor was identified in an adult who was a healthcare worker with PCR-confirmed SARS-CoV-2 infection or an uninfected control (not recorded which). The chain uses TRBV2 and TRBJ1-1; TRBD1 might be the D (6 bases). Sequencing input: whole blood. The CDR3 DNA is TGTGCCACTGGGGCCGACAGGATGAACACTGAAGCTTTCTTT. This translates into CATGADRMNTEAFF. Full variable domain (missing parts from reference TRBV2 and TRBJ1-1): EPEVTQTPSHQVTQMGQEVILRCVPISNHLYFYWYRQILGQKVEFLVSFYNNEISEKSEIFDDQFSVERPDGSNFTLKIRSTKLEDSAMYFCATGADRMNTEAFFGQGTRLTVV.